Each of the 22 T cell receptor beta chains below was sequenced from the same sample in a study of tumor-infiltrating lymphocytes in primary liver carcinoma. Unsorted whole blood supplied the RNA, and germline DNA was extracted too. Making TCR beta cDNA involved 400 to 600 ng total RNA and a constant-region primer. What produced the TCR beta libraries was three nested multiplex PCR rounds using slightly modified ARM-PCR. Use of TRBV1-TRBV30 forward primers with a C-beta reverse primer characterized the first two PCR rounds, which lasted around 9 cycles each. From the multiplex PCR reads, TCRdb called clonotypes with MiXCR, one entry per CDR3 protein. The sample lists approximately 310,000 distinct CDR3 sequences, approximately 65% seen once, with about 8.4% in the top ten. Sequencing input: peripheral blood. The source is a man aged 40-50 years with primary liver carcinoma and hepatitis B virus infection.

The rearrangement links TRBV7-8 to TRBJ2-5; weak D call: TRBD2 (5 bases). CDR1 is SGHVS, CDR2 FQNEAQ, per germline. V was pared by 5 bases and J by 2 bases, with 15 bases between. The CDR3 spans 15 residues. The CDR3 sequence: CASSPTEAAQETQYF. The CDR3 DNA reads TGTGCCAGCAGCCCAACGGAGGCAGCACAAGAGACCCAGTACTTC.

As for this clonotype: A much larger clone is a single base away; this may be a read error. This rearrangement joins TRBV29-1 to TRBJ1-3; unclear D gene. Germline-derived CDR1 and CDR2 are SQVTM and ANQGSEA. The CDR3 length is 13 residues. Trimming took off 7 bases at V and 3 bases at J, with 13 bases between the two ends. The CDR3 nucleotides read TGCAGCGCTTGGGAGGGTGGTGGAAACACCATATATTTT. The encoded protein is CSAWEGGGNTIYF. The variable domain in full, with the rest retrieved from reference TRBV29-1 and TRBJ1-3, is SAVISQKPSRDICQRGTSLTIQCQVDSQVTMMFWYRQQPGQSLTLIATANQGSEATYESGFVIDKFPISRPNLTFSTLTVSNMSPEDSSIYLCSAWEGGGNTIYFGEGSWLTVV.

A remark on this clonotype: This sequence may be a read error, since a much larger clone differs from it by one base. The J gene is TRBJ1-1, the V gene TRBV5-1, with 8 bases aligning to TRBD1. Germline CDR1 reads SGHRS; CDR2 reads YFSETQ. This CDR3 region has 15 residues. Trimming at V came to 4 bases and at J to 1 base, leaving 6 bases not matched to a gene. DNA for the CDR3: TGCGCCAGCAGCGGCGTCGGGACAGGGAACACTGAAGCTTTCTTT. It is translated as CASSGVGTGNTEAFF.

The CDR3 nucleotides are TGTGCCAGCAGCCCGGCACCCGGGCTAGCGGCTAAGTCCTACGAGCAGTACTTC. The encoded protein is CASSPAPGLAAKSYEQYF. The V and J genes are TRBV28 and TRBJ2-7, with TRBD2 matching 7 bases. The CDR3 spans 18 residues. Looked up from germline, CDR1 is MDHEN and CDR2 is SYDVKM. After removal of 6 bases from V and 1 base from J, the junction contained 18 bases not matched to a gene.

Regarding this clonotype: A much larger clone sits a single nucleotide away, making a read error possible. The chain recombines TRBV5-4 with TRBJ2-1; 12 bases fit TRBD2. Germline CDR1 reads SGHNT; CDR2 reads YYREEE (reference sequence). This CDR3 is built from 14 residues. CDR3 in DNA: TGTGCCAACAGCTTGGGAGGACTAGCGGGAGAGCAGTTCTTC. Translating it yields CANSLGGLAGEQFF.

A remark on this clonotype: This sequence may be a read error, since a much larger clone differs from it by one base. The genes are TRBV29-1 and TRBJ2-7; no definite D call. V dropped 4 bases and J dropped 3 bases, with 7 bases sitting between them. Looked up from germline, CDR1 is SQVTM and CDR2 is ANQGSEA. This CDR3 has 11 residues. The CDR3, as DNA: TGCAGCGTTGGGGATGTCTACGAGCAGTACTTC. Its protein product is CSVGDVYEQYF.

Points on this clonotype: The germline gene is not matched at one end of the junction; a read error may be the cause. This chain connects TRBV28 to TRBJ2-7, with D unresolved. The CDR3 is 14 residues long. Germline V CDR1 and CDR2: MDHEN, SYDVKM. CDR3 sequence: CASSSIGSSYDQYF. Here the CDR3 DNA reads TGTGCCAGCAGTTCCATAGGGTCATCATACGATCAGTACTTC. Full variable domain (missing parts from reference TRBV28 and TRBJ2-7): DVKVTQSSRYLVKRTGEKVFLECVQDMDHENMFWYRQDPGLGLRLIYFSYDVKMKEKGDIPEGYSVSREKKERFSLILESASTNQTSMYLCASSSIGSSYDQYFGPGTRLTVT.

The rearrangement links TRBV10-3 to TRBJ1-2; no firm D call. Trimming pared 9 bases from V and 12 bases from J, leaving 8 bases between. The CDR3 length is 8 residues. Germline CDR1 ENHRY, CDR2 SYGVKD. CDR3 sequence: CAIRRHTF. CDR3 bases: TGTGCCATAAGACGTCACACCTTC.

This clonotype was counted a few times. The junction and the germline gene differ at one end; a read error may be behind it. This chain joins TRBV12-3 or TRBV12-4 and TRBJ2-3, with D possibly matching TRBD2 (6 bases). This CDR3 region has 16 residues. In DNA form, the CDR3 reads TGTGCCAGCAGTTCCCCGGTGTCGGCGGGGTCAGATGCGCAGTATTTT. Translating gives CASSSPVSAGSDAQYF.

This clonotype was observed at least ten times. This rearrangement joins TRBV4-1 to TRBJ1-4; D remains ambiguous. Germline V gene data show CDR1 as MGHRA and CDR2 as YSYEKL. V was cut by 0 bases and J by 11 bases, with 13 bases left in between. This CDR3 has 14 residues. CDR3 nucleotides: TGCGCCAGCAGCCAAGAAGGCACCAAAAGGAAACTGTTTTTT. Protein sequence: CASSQEGTKRKLFF.

This clonotype was found many times. This sequence joins TRBV29-1 and TRBJ1-4; D remains ambiguous. In germline, CDR1 is SQVTM, CDR2 ANQGSEA. V lost 4 bases, J lost 2 bases, and 5 bases lay in between. The CDR3 contains 12 residues. CDR3 bases: TGCAGCGTTGTTGGGACTAATGAAAAACTGTTTTTT. Amino acid sequence: CSVVGTNEKLFF.

Regarding this clonotype: A single base separates this from a much larger clone, so it may be a read error. The chain couples TRBV29-1 to TRBJ2-7, with D maybe TRBD1 (5 bases). The CDR3 length is 16 residues. The V gene lost 0 bases and the J gene lost 2 bases, with 17 bases spanning the gap. Germline V gives CDR1 SQVTM, CDR2 ANQGSEA. This CDR3 is CSVEDSRIGVTYEQYF. DNA of the CDR3: TGCAGCGTTGAAGATTCTCGGATAGGGGTCACCTACGAGCAGTACTTC.

In the case of this clonotype: A read error may be the cause here, since a much bigger clone is one base away. V gene TRBV6-2 or TRBV6-3 combines with J gene TRBJ2-2; TRBD1 is a possible D gene (5 bases). The V end lost 11 bases, the J end lost 8 bases, and 21 bases lay between the germline ends. The CDR3 is 14 amino acids. Per the germline V gene, CDR1 is MNHEY and CDR2 is SVGEGT. DNA of the CDR3: TGTGCCGCCAGGGCCCCAGCCCCTAGGGGGGAGCTGTTTTTT. This codes for CAARAPAPRGELFF.

To note about this clonotype: A much larger clone differs from this one at a single base, so this may be a read error. The chain combines TRBV6-6 with TRBJ2-7; D is uncertain. CDR3 length: 15 residues. Germline V gene lookup returns CDR1 MNHNY and CDR2 SVGAGI (reference sequence). The CDR3 loop reads CTSRQDGQKAYEQYF. CDR3 nucleotide sequence: TGTACCAGCAGGCAGGACGGCCAGAAGGCCTACGAGCAGTACTTC.

This clonotype came up many times. The chain uses TRBV6-6 and TRBJ1-2; D not certain. The CDR3 has 14 residues. Germline V CDR1 and CDR2: MNHNY, SVGAGI (reference sequence). V gave up 10 bases and J gave up 3 bases, with 18 bases separating them. The CDR3 here is CATRPQGWDYGYTF. CDR3 nucleotide sequence: TGTGCCACCCGGCCCCAAGGGTGGGACTATGGCTACACCTTC.

Concerning this clonotype: A junction boundary mismatches the germline segment, possibly from a read error. The V gene is TRBV11-3, the J gene TRBJ2-1; no clear D gene. Germline V gene data show CDR1 as SGHNT and CDR2 as YENEEA. The CDR3 is 15 amino acids. The CDR3 is CASSSLTEPYNEQLF. CDR3 nucleotides: TGTGCCAGCAGCTCATTAACGGAGCCCTACAATGAGCAGCTCTTC.

The chain links TRBV6-6 to TRBJ2-1, with D possibly matching TRBD2 (5 bases). The CDR3 is 13 residues long. In germline, CDR1 is MNHNY, CDR2 SVGAGI (reference sequence). V lost 6 bases and J lost 7, with 13 bases in between. CDR3 loop: CASSAGKTNEQFF. The DNA for the CDR3 is TGTGCCAGCAGCGCCGGGAAAACGAATGAGCAGTTCTTC.

The rearrangement uses TRBV6-2 or TRBV6-3 and TRBJ1-5; D remains unclear. V was cut by 7 bases and J by 5 bases, with 21 bases left in between. The CDR3 is 16 residues long. From germline, CDR1 is MNHEY and CDR2 SVGEGT. The CDR3 DNA reads TGTGCCAGCACCCCTTCGGTGGCGCGGGAGCATCAGCCCCAGCATTTT. It is translated as CASTPSVAREHQPQHF.

As concerns this clonotype: One end of the junction varies from germline; a read error may be responsible. This chain connects TRBV5-4 to TRBJ2-6; the D is unclear. From germline, CDR1 is SGHNT and CDR2 YYREEE (reference sequence). The CDR3 extends over 14 amino acids. DNA for the CDR3: TGTGCCAGCAGCGTAACTTCTCGGGCCAACGTCCCGACTTTC. This translates into CASSVTSRANVPTF. The entire variable domain, with the rest obtained from reference TRBV5-4 and TRBJ2-6, is as follows: ETGVTQSPTHLIKTRGQQVTLRCSSQSGHNTVSWYQQALGQGPQFIFQYYREEENGRGNFPPRFSGLQFPNYSSELNVNALELDDSALYLCASSVTSRANVPTFGAGSRLTVL.

This chain joins TRBV28 and TRBJ2-5; the D gene is possibly TRBD1 (6 bases). Germline-derived CDR1 and CDR2 are MDHEN and SYDVKM. V was cut by 6 bases and J by 5 bases, with 19 bases left in between. The CDR3 consists of 15 residues. Here the CDR3 reads CASSRTPGDPETQYF. In DNA, the CDR3 is TGTGCCAGCAGCCGCACCCCAGGGGACCCGGAGACCCAGTACTTC.

This clonotype has just a few counts. The chain employs TRBV6-1 and TRBJ2-1; D call uncertain. V lost 3 bases and J 6 bases, leaving 15 bases between the germline ends. Germline V gives CDR1 MNHNS, CDR2 SASEGT. The CDR3 totals 15 residues. The CDR3 region is CASSEIPGGFNEQFF. The CDR3, as DNA: TGTGCCAGCAGTGAGATCCCGGGTGGGTTCAATGAGCAGTTCTTC.

This clonotype was observed many times. This chain uses TRBV29-1 with TRBJ2-3; TRBD1 is a possible D gene (6 bases). The germline V gene encodes CDR1 SQVTM and CDR2 ANQGSEA. The CDR3 runs to 12 residues. The ends were cut back, 5 bases at V and 7 bases at J, with 13 bases in the middle. CDR3 bases: TGCAGCGTTCCACAGGGCTGGCATACGCAGTATTTT. Translation gives CSVPQGWHTQYF.